The 15 T cell receptor beta chains below all came from one sample that was sequenced in a study of blood T cell repertoires in COVID-19 (dated by TCRdb to about 2020). Receptor libraries were prepared by the immunoSEQ multiplex PCR assay. The table comes from immuneACCESS by way of TCRdb, which keeps in-frame sequences with V and J called. Part of the clones is missing from these tables; in studies checked, under half for an unresolved V gene and the rest for unknown reasons. A total of under 300,000 clones appear in this sample, around 93% of them only once. The ten largest clones capture around 1.3% of the sample. The sequenced material came from PBMCs or T cells enriched from blood (not recorded which). The receptor source for this set is a human donor in a cohort exposed to, infected with or recovered from COVID-19 (not recorded which). The donor label of this sample is uncertain.

This chain links TRBV19 with TRBJ1-1; D possibly corresponds to TRBD1 (5 bases). This CDR3 is 13 amino acids long. Germline values: CDR1 LNHDA, CDR2 SQIVND (reference sequence). Trimming took 7 bases from V and 7 from J, leaving 16 bases between them. The CDR3 bases are TGTGCCAGTATTAATAGACCGGGGGGTGAAGCTTTCTTT. Its protein product is CASINRPGGEAFF. Complete variable domain (other parts from reference TRBV19 and TRBJ1-1): DGGITQSPKYLFRKEGQNVTLSCEQNLNHDAMYWYRQDPGQGLRLIYYSQIVNDFQKGDIAEGYSVSREKKESFPLTVTSAQKNPTAFYLCASINRPGGEAFFGQGTRLTVV.

The rearrangement uses TRBV30 and TRBJ1-6, with a possible D match to TRBD1 (5 bases). This CDR3 is 15 amino acids long. CDR1 and CDR2 from the germline V gene are GTSNPN and SVGIG (reference sequence). V was shortened by 3 bases and J by 8 bases, with 17 bases between the two germline ends. The CDR3 is CAWRDKQAWYSPLHF. The CDR3 DNA reads TGTGCCTGGAGGGACAAACAAGCCTGGTATTCACCCCTCCACTTT.

CDR3 region: CASSSTTDYGYTF. The CDR3 bases are TGTGCCAGCAGCTCCACGACAGATTATGGCTACACCTTC. The chain has TRBV7-9 and TRBJ1-2, with D possibly being TRBD1 (5 bases). This CDR3 has 13 amino acids. V was clipped by 4 bases and J by 5 bases, with 11 bases between them. CDR1 and CDR2 from the germline V gene are SEHNR and FQNEAQ (reference sequence).

The CDR3 spells CASSEARRVETQYF. The DNA of the CDR3 is TGTGCCAGCAGTGAAGCGCGGAGGGTCGAGACCCAGTACTTC. The chain uses TRBV6-1 and TRBJ2-5; D is possibly TRBD2 (6 bases). In germline, CDR1 is MNHNS, CDR2 SASEGT. Trimming cost V 0 bases and J 5 bases, with 10 bases left between them. The CDR3 covers 14 residues.

The chain carries TRBV7-8 and TRBJ1-5; D unresolved. The ends were cut back, 5 bases at V and 2 bases at J, with 13 bases in the middle. This CDR3 region has 15 residues. Germline lookup yields CDR1 SGHVS and CDR2 FQNEAQ. Written as DNA, the CDR3 is TGTGCCAGCAGCCAACAGCCCTTAGGCAATCAGCCCCAGCATTTT. Translating gives CASSQQPLGNQPQHF.

This clone was seen just once. The chain uses TRBV5-1 and TRBJ2-1; 9 nucleotides match TRBD1. The CDR3 is 15 amino acids. The J segment lost 9 bases and the V segment lost 4 bases, leaving 11 bases of the junction unmatched. Looked up from germline, CDR1 is SGHRS and CDR2 is YFSETQ. CDR3 in DNA: TGCGCCAGCAGCCCCCTATTCGGACAGGGGTCTGAGCAGTTCTTC. Its translation: CASSPLFGQGSEQFF.

The chain employs TRBV7-7 and TRBJ2-3; TRBD2 might be the D (5 bases). Trimming pared 5 bases from V and 4 bases from J, leaving 16 bases between. The CDR3 runs 15 residues. Germline V gene data show CDR1 as SSHAT and CDR2 as FNYEAQ (reference sequence). CDR3 sequence: CASSPKASRADTQYF. Written as DNA, the CDR3 is TGTGCCAGCAGCCCGAAGGCTAGCCGTGCAGATACGCAGTATTTT.

The chain joins TRBV30 to TRBJ1-4; D is possibly TRBD1 (5 bases). There are 14 residues in the CDR3. Germline V gene data show CDR1 as GTSNPN and CDR2 as SVGIG (reference sequence). Trimming left V 1 base short and J 7 bases short, with 13 bases between. Written as DNA, the CDR3 is TGTGCCTGGAGTGGGGGCAGGGTCGCTGAAAAACTGTTTTTT. This translates into CAWSGGRVAEKLFF.

The chain recombines TRBV19 with TRBJ2-3, with TRBD1 matching 7 bases. CDR3 length equals 15 residues. V lost 4 bases to trimming and J lost 0 bases; unmatched junction nucleotides: 4. Germline V lookup: CDR1 LNHDA, CDR2 SQIVND (reference sequence). CDR3 DNA: TGTGCCAGTAGTACGGACAGGCTAAGCACAGATACGCAGTATTTT. Protein product: CASSTDRLSTDTQYF.

The chain joins TRBV27 to TRBJ1-2, with D possibly being TRBD1 (5 bases). The CDR3 covers 15 residues. Germline CDR1 reads MNHEY; CDR2 reads SMNVEV (reference sequence). V lost 0 bases to trimming and J lost 8 bases, with 16 bases between them. This CDR3 reads CASSLSGTGSMGYTF. The CDR3 DNA is TGTGCCAGCAGTTTATCTGGTACAGGTTCTATGGGCTACACCTTC.

The genes are TRBV3-1 (or the pseudogene TRBV3-2) and TRBJ2-1; 11 bases agree with TRBD2. Trimming at V came to 0 bases and at J to 6 bases, leaving 4 bases not matched to a gene. This CDR3 comprises 16 residues. Germline CDR1 reads LGHDT; CDR2 reads YNNKEL (reference sequence). The CDR3 DNA reads TGTGCCAGCAGCCAAGATCTCCTAGCGGGGGGCAATGAGCAGTTCTTC. Residues: CASSQDLLAGGNEQFF.

This clone was seen once. The chain's CDR3 is CASSYDRSYGYTF. The CDR3 nucleotides are TGTGCCAGCAGTTACGACAGATCCTATGGCTACACCTTC. The chain is built from TRBV6-5 and TRBJ1-2; TRBD1 might be the D (5 bases). Trimming took 2 bases from V and 4 from J, leaving 8 bases between them. CDR3 length: 13 residues. Germline V lookup: CDR1 MNHEY, CDR2 SVGAGI.

The chain couples TRBV24-1 to TRBJ1-5; possibly TRBD1 for D (6 bases). The germline V gene encodes CDR1 KGHDR and CDR2 SFDVKD. This CDR3 comprises 16 residues. Between the trimmed V and J ends, which lost 3 bases and 8 bases, there was a span of 19 bases. This chain's CDR3 is CATSDRRAPGGKPQHF. The CDR3 nucleotides read TGTGCCACCAGTGATCGCCGGGCCCCGGGGGGCAAGCCCCAGCATTTT.

Turning to this clone: This sample includes further DNA sequences coding for the same CDR3. The chain is built from TRBV5-4 and TRBJ2-7, with 8 bases lining up with TRBD1. Germline values: CDR1 SGHNT, CDR2 YYREEE (reference sequence). V shed 3 bases, J shed 2 bases, and the junction held 4 bases outside the gene matches. The CDR3 length is 14 residues. The CDR3 spells CASSSGTGAYEQYF. Written as DNA, the CDR3 is TGTGCCAGCAGCTCCGGGACAGGAGCCTACGAGCAGTACTTC.

This sequence joins TRBV9 and TRBJ2-3; 11 bases match TRBD2. The CDR3 runs to 16 residues. Losses at the gene ends were 2 bases for V and 6 bases for J; bases not matched to a gene: 8. Per the germline V gene, CDR1 is SGDLS and CDR2 is YYNGEE. CDR3 region: CASSVRLAGGLDTQYF. Here the CDR3 DNA reads TGTGCCAGCAGCGTGCGGTTAGCGGGGGGGCTTGATACGCAGTATTTT.